This TCR beta chain was obtained from a study of human versus mouse CDR3 diversity and MHC coevolution. Study background: immunoSEQ was reported to reach one in 200,000 T cells sensitivity. General study findings and limits: Human T cells underwent selection on roughly six different MHC II alleles. iCHAO1 estimated the human TCR beta repertoire at roughly 1.6 million clonotypes.

The protocol was immunoSEQ multiplex PCR, while the TCRdb copy is restricted to in-frame clones and leaves out a portion. The profile shows roughly 86,000 clones, 80% to 95% of them singletons. Naive CD4 T cells were sorted as CD45RO-negative, CD62L-positive. A remark on this clone: The antigen is undetermined.

The junction had 7 bases not matched to a gene; V was cut back by 5 bases and J by 6 bases. Germline V gene sequence: CDR1 LNHDA, CDR2 SQIVND (reference sequence). The CDR3 extends over 14 amino acids. This receptor was taken from a person aged 25 to 75 in good health. The chain recombines TRBV19 with TRBJ2-1; TRBD2 agrees at 7 bases. Specimen: naive CD4+ T cells from blood. Noted subset: CD45RO-negative CD62L-positive naive CD4 T cells. CDR3 protein: CASSSGLVSNEQFF. Here the CDR3 DNA reads TGTGCCAGTAGTTCCGGACTAGTGTCCAATGAGCAGTTCTTC.